This paragraph covers one T cell receptor (beta chain) sequence. Its antigen remains unidentified. Per-base quality was not reported, and no clone a single base away is much larger than it. These data come from a study of blood T cell repertoires in COVID-19 (TCRdb year 2020). Notes on the research overall: Samples covering the acute and convalescent phases of COVID-19 were provided by collaborators in the United States, Italy and Spain. Where available, HLA class I and class II types were taken from metadata supplied by the sample provider and were not determined by assay-based typing. The repertoires were made available in a free public database intended to serve as a resource for research on the immune response to SARS-CoV-2. The dataset comprised deeply sampled blood TCRbeta repertoires from subjects exposed to, actively infected with, or recovered from COVID-19. The prospective study material was composed of cDNA or gDNA derived from T cells, B-cell-depleted T cells, or PBMCs. Sample metadata almost always included a de-identified subject ID, COVID-19 status, age in years and sex. Samples came from the ongoing ImmuneRACE study (first 160 participants) plus 1,254 subjects from 6 global collaborators.

The immunoSEQ Assay, a bias-controlled multiplex PCR, was used to amplify TCRbeta CDR3 regions from genomic DNA. As for the original processing: Nucleated cell counts per sample were estimated from amplification of reference gene primers within the assay. To quantify the absolute abundance of each unique TCRbeta CDR3 rearrangement, sequence reads were collapsed and filtered. For each sample, productive Simpson clonality was calculated as the square root of Simpson's diversity index over productive rearrangements. Here the immuneACCESS table is served through TCRdb, limited to in-frame sequences with V and J called. Missing clones are a known gap in these copies; in checked studies unresolved V genes cover under half, and the rest lacks a known reason. Clone size and V and J calls were adopted from that table, with D and trimming inferred from the DNA. The sample yields about 150,000 clones; over 70% were counted once. The biggest ten clones account for about 0.58% of the sample.

Collaborating institutions collected whole blood in K2EDTA tubes following their own protocols. For TCRbeta analysis, collaborators shipped samples as frozen whole blood, isolated PBMCs, or DNA extracted from either of those sample types. From cysteine to phenylalanine, the CDR3 is 13 amino acids long. Only the CDR3 DNA stays, 39 bases, in frame from base 1. Cut back by 2 bases and 8 bases, the V and J ends lie 9 bases apart. CDR1 and CDR2 (MNHEY, SVGAGI) derive from the germline V gene. What the authors observed across the whole study: Clinical and demographic metadata were provided uncurated, with the amount varying by source and participant.

The sequence joins TRBV6-5 to TRBJ2-2, with the identity of the D gene unclear. The sequenced sample consisted of peripheral blood. The sequence was collected from a man between 60 and 70 years old with acute or convalescent COVID-19. The DNA sequence follows: TGTGCCAGCAGTTACGACTCCGGAGGGGAGCTGTTTTTT. Its protein reads: CASSYDSGGELFF.